This T cell receptor beta chain was retrieved from a study of shared T cell receptors in the human thymus listed by TCRdb under 2021. General notes on the study: The study examined how the human thymus generates shared, self-reactive T-cell receptor alpha chains.

On this clone: The specificity of this receptor is unknown. No per-base quality is available; no much larger clone lies one base away.

Library generation was performed with the immunoSEQ multiplex PCR assay. TCRdb took over this immuneACCESS table, retaining in-frame rearrangements with V and J assigned. Such tables are incomplete; in checked studies, under half of the missing clones stem from an unresolved V gene, and the remainder is unexplained. This sample holds 450,000 to 650,000 clones; more than 75% were observed only once. The ten biggest clones cover less than 0.015% of the sample. The data were also submitted as part of a second study, on human thymus T cells. Per that second paper: In Finland, the donors were immunologically healthy infants who were having open corrective cardiac surgery for congenital heart defects. Thymus tissue was obtained as surgical resects removed during corrective cardiac surgery. Both the thymic and the peripheral blood repertoires appeared to show biased V and J gene segment usage. Highly overlapping thymic TCR repertoires among unrelated individuals were reported in the related research. TCR alpha and beta repertoires from seven to nine infant thymus samples and a few related peripheral blood samples were characterized in the study. Donor ages ranged from 7 to 244 days, and the cohort comprised roughly six male and a couple of female infants. Thymocytes were mechanically released from the tissue and were stored as pellets of about 9-33 million cells at -70 degrees C. A QIAsymphony instrument was used to extract genomic DNA from frozen cell pellets. TCRB and TCRAD loci were amplified from a standardized quantity of quality-controlled genomic DNA using the immunoSEQ multiplex PCR assay. The amplicons spanned the V(D)J region and were long enough to cover the CDR3 and allow V and J genes to be identified. The commercial immunoSEQ service was used to sequence amplicons on an Illumina platform. Primer bias and sequencing errors were corrected as previously described, and TCRAD and TCRB were defined on the basis of the IMGT database. The repertoires were analysed using immunoSEQ Analyzer 3.0 and VDJTools for basic statistics, V/J segment usage, diversity estimates, rarefaction and pairwise overlap. To estimate diversity, the Chao1, ChaoE, Efron-Thisted, Shannon and inverse Simpson indices were applied, and diversity was also estimated on datasets down-sampled to the smallest sample. Repertoire overlap used strict matching of CDR3 nucleotide sequence, V gene and J gene, with Jaccard-based multidimensional scaling clustering. On average, thymus samples gave 800,000 or so unique TCRB clonotypes, whereas blood samples gave 75,000 to 85,000.

The sample was thymocytes. The TCR originated in a boy younger than two with a congenital heart defect. Donor details come from another sample of the same person, matched by shared clones.

At the DNA level, the sequence is TGTGCCAGCAGCTTAGGGGACAGACTTGCTAACTATGGCTACACCTTC. Translated, this is CASSLGDRLANYGYTF. The chain employs TRBV7-9 and TRBJ1-2; 7 nucleotides in the junction match TRBD1. From a lookup of the germline V gene (reference sequence), CDR1 and CDR2 are SEHNR and FQNEAQ. Here V drops 1 base and J drops 0 bases, and the junction holds 5 bases not matched to any gene. The CDR3 contains 16 residues, cysteine and phenylalanine counted. Just the 48-base CDR3 DNA is kept, in frame starting at base 1.